This TCR beta chain was observed in a study of T cells generated in artificial thymic organoids. In the study overall: Some experiments further sorted thymic T cells to remove CD4 immature single positive or double positive precursors.

TCRalpha and TCRbeta libraries were amplified separately by semi-nested PCR with TRAC or TRBC reverse primers. Between about 3 and 550 ng total RNA went into cDNA synthesis. Using its own MiXCR run on the 5' RACE reads, TCRdb lists one record per CDR3 protein. The sample lists around 8,500 distinct CDR3 sequences, around 17% occurring once. This clonotype is categorized as medium-sized (0.01 to 0.1%). Sorted CD3+TCRalphabeta+CD8 single positive cells from organoids and thymus were used for RNA. Each sample used about 35,000 to 230,000 sorted cells for RNA. Sequences were obtained from naive CD8+ T cells from the thymus. As to subset: CD3+TCRalphabeta+CD8SP T cells; for blood, CD45RO-CCR7+ naive CD8+ T cells. This clonotype originated in a human donor who gave cord blood stem cells for thymic organoid culture, a cardiac surgery patient who gave postnatal thymus, or a blood donor (not recorded which).

The CDR3 protein is CASSFASGTYEQYF. The CDR3 coding sequence is TGTGCCAGCAGTTTTGCTAGCGGAACCTACGAGCAGTACTTC. The chain has TRBV27 and TRBJ2-7; TRBD2 matches 7 bases. J lost 2 bases, V lost 3 bases, and 4 bases had no gene match. The germline V gene encodes CDR1 MNHEY and CDR2 SMNVEV (reference sequence). The CDR3 contains 14 residues.